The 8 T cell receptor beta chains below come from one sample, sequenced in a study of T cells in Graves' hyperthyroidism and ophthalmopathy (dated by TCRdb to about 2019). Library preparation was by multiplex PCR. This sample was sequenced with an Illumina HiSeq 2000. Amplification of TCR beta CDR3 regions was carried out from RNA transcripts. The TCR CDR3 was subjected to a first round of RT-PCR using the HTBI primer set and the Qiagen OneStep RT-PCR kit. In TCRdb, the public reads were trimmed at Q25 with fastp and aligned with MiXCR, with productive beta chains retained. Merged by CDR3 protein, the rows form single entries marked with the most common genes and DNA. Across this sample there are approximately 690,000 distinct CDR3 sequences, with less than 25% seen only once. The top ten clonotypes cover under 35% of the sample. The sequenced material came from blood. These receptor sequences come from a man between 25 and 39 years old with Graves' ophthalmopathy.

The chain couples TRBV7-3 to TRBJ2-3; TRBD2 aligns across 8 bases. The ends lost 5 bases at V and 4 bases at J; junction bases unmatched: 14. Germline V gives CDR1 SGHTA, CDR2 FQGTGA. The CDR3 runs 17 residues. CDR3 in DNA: TGTGCCAGCAGCCATCACGGGGGACTAGATAGTGCAGATACGCAGTATTTT. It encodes CASSHHGGLDSADTQYF.

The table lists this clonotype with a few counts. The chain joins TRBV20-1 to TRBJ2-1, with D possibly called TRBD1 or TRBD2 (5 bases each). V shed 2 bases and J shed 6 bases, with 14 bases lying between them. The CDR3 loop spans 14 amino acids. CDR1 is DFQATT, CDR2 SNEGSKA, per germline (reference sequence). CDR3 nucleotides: TGCAGTGCTAGAAGACTAAAAGGGGCCAATGAGCAGTTCTTC. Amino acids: CSARRLKGANEQFF.

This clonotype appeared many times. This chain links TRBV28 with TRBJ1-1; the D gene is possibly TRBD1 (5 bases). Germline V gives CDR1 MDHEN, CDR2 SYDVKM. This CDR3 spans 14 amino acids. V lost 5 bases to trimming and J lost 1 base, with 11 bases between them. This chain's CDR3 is CASSILTGNTEAFF. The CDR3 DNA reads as TGTGCCAGCAGTATTCTCACAGGGAACACTGAAGCTTTCTTT.

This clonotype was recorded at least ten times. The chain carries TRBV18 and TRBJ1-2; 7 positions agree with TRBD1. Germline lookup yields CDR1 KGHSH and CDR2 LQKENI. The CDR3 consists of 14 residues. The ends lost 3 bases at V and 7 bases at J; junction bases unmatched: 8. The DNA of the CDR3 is TGTGCCAGCTCACCGAGCGAGACAGGGATTGGCTACACCTTC. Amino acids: CASSPSETGIGYTF.

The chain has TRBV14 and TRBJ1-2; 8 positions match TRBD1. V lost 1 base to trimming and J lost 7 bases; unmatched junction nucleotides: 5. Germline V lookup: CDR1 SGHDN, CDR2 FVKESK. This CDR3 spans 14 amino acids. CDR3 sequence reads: CASSQAVTGGGYTF. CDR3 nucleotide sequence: TGTGCCAGCAGCCAAGCCGTCACAGGGGGTGGCTACACCTTC. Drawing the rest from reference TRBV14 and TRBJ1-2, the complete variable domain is EAGVTQFPSHSVIEKGQTVTLRCDPISGHDNLYWYRRVMGKEIKFLLHFVKESKQDESGMPNNRFLAERTGGTYSTLKVQPAELEDSGVYFCASSQAVTGGGYTFGSGTRLTVV.

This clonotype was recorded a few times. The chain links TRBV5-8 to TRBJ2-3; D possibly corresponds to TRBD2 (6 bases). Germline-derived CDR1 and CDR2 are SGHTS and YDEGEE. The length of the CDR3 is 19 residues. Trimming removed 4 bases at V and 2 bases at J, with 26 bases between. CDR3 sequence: CASSQAGTLGFETTDTQYF. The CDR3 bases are TGTGCCAGCAGCCAGGCCGGGACTTTAGGGTTTGAGACCACAGATACGCAGTATTTT.

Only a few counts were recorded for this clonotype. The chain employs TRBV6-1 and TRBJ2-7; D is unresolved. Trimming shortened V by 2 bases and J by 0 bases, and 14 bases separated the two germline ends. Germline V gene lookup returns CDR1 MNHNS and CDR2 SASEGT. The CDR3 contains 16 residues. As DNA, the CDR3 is TGTGCCAGCAGTGAACGCGAAAGTGTCAGCTCCTACGAGCAGTACTTC. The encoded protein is CASSERESVSSYEQYF.

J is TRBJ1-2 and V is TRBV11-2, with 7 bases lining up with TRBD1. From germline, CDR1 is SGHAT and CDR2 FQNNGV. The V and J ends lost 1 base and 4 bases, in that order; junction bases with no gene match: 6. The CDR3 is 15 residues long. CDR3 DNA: TGTGCCAGCAGCTTAGGGCAGGGGACAGTCTATGGCTACACCTTC. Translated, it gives CASSLGQGTVYGYTF.